A selection of T cell receptor beta chains follows, all from one sample in a study of PD-L1 blockade in urothelial cancer. Measured with immunoSEQ multiplex PCR; TCRdb has only the in-frame clones, and not every one. This table holds roughly 45,000 clones, 80% to 90% found once. This specimen consisted of PBMCs, obtained around atezolizumab (anti-PD-L1) treatment. The receptors stem from a man aged 70-80 years with urothelial cancer. CDR3s include the opening cysteine and the closing phenylalanine or tryptophan. A D gene is named only where the DNA matches it firmly. Part of the rows lack a size; the others show once, few, many or a class for expanded clones.

size	V	D	J	CDR3	DNA
-	TRBV15	-	TRBJ1-1	CATSRDLMGEGGTEAFF	TGTGCCACCAGCAGAGATTTAATGGGGGAAGGGGGCACTGAAGCTTTCTTT
-	TRBV30	-	TRBJ2-3	CAWSAQLSGGSTDTQYF	TGTGCCTGGAGCGCCCAGTTGAGCGGAGGGAGCACAGATACGCAGTATTTT
-	TRBV5-1	TRBD1	TRBJ1-2	CASSLGRGHSHGYTF	TGCGCCAGCAGCTTGGGCAGGGGGCATTCGCATGGCTACACCTTC
once	TRBV11-1	TRBD2	TRBJ2-2	CASSPVPGLAPNTGELFF	TGTGCCAGCAGCCCCGTCCCGGGACTAGCGCCGAACACCGGGGAGCTGTTTTTT
few	TRBV7-2	TRBD2	TRBJ2-1	CASSSVLAAPGNEQFF	TGTGCCAGCAGCTCGGTACTAGCGGCCCCTGGGAATGAGCAGTTCTTC
once	TRBV6-6	-	TRBJ2-1	CASSLSGLPNNEQFF	TGTGCCAGCAGCTTATCTGGACTGCCCAACAATGAGCAGTTCTTC
-	TRBV28	TRBD2	TRBJ2-4	CASSFEGEGAKNIQYF	TGTGCCAGCAGTTTTGAAGGGGAGGGAGCCAAAAACATTCAGTACTTC
few	TRBV11-2	TRBD1	TRBJ2-5	CASSSWTGAETQYF	TGTGCCAGCAGCTCCTGGACAGGGGCAGAGACCCAGTACTTC
-	TRBV30	TRBD2	TRBJ2-5	CAWSTGTIQETQYF	TGTGCCTGGAGTACCGGGACTATTCAAGAGACCCAGTACTTC
-	TRBV6-1	-	TRBJ2-1	CASSEEGERSYNEQFF	TGTGCCAGCAGTGAAGAGGGGGAGCGCTCCTACAATGAGCAGTTCTTC
-	TRBV5-1	-	TRBJ2-3	CASSLVGAGTDTQYF	TGCGCCAGCAGCTTGGTGGGGGCGGGCACAGATACGCAGTATTTT
-	TRBV5-1	TRBD1	TRBJ2-7	CASKSARGLREQYF	TGCGCCAGCAAATCGGCCAGGGGGTTGCGAGAGCAGTACTTC
-	TRBV11-2	TRBD1	TRBJ1-2	CASSLRTGGAYGYTF	TGTGCCAGCAGCCTAAGGACAGGGGGGGCCTATGGCTACACCTTC
-	TRBV9	-	TRBJ1-5	CASSVDAGEQPQHF	TGTGCCAGCAGCGTAGACGCAGGGGAACAGCCCCAGCATTTT